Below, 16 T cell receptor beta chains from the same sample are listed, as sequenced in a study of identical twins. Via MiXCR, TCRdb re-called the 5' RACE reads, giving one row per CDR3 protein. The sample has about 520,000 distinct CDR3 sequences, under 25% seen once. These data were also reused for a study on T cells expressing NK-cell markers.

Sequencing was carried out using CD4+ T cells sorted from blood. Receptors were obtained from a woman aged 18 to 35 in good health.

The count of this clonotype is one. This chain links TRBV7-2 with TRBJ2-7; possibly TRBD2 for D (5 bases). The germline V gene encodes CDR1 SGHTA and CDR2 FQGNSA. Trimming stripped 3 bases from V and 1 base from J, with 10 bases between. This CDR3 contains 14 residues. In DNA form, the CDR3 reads TGTGCCAGCAGCTTGGAATCGGGATCCTACGAGCAGTACTTC. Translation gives CASSLESGSYEQYF.

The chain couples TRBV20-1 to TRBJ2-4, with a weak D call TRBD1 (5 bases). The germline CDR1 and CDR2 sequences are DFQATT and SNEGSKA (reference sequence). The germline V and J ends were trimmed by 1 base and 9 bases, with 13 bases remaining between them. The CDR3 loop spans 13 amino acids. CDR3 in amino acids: CSARVSQGPIQYF. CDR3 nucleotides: TGCAGTGCTAGAGTAAGCCAGGGTCCCATTCAGTACTTC.

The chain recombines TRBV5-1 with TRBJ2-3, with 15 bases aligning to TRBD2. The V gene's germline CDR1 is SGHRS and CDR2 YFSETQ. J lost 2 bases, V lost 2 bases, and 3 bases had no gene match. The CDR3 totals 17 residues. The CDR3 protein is CASSFGTSGGTTDTQYF. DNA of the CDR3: TGCGCCAGCAGCTTCGGGACTAGCGGGGGGACCACAGATACGCAGTATTTT.

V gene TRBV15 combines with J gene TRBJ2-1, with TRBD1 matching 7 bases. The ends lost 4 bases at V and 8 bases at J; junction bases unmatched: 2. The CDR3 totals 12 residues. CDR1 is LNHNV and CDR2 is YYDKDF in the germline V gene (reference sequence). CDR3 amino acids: CATSTQGHEQFF. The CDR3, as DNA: TGTGCCACCAGCACACAGGGGCATGAGCAGTTCTTC.

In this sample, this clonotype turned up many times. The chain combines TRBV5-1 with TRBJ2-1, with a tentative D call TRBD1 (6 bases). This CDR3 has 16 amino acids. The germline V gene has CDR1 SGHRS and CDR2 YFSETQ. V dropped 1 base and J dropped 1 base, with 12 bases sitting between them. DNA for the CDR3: TGCGCCAGCAGCTTGACGGGGCAGGGGTCCTACAATGAGCAGTTCTTC. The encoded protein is CASSLTGQGSYNEQFF.

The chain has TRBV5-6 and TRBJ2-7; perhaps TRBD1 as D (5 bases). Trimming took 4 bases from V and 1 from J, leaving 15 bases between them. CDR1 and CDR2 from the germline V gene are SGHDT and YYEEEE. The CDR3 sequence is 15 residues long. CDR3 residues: CASSPWKGQSYEQYF. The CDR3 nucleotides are TGTGCCAGCAGCCCTTGGAAGGGGCAATCCTACGAGCAGTACTTC.

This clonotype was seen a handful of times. Here the CDR3 reads CSATPLLAGETDTQYF. CDR3 coding DNA: TGCAGTGCTACCCCCCTACTAGCGGGAGAGACAGATACGCAGTATTTT. V gene TRBV20-1 combines with J gene TRBJ2-3; 11 bases align to TRBD2. Germline CDR1 DFQATT, CDR2 SNEGSKA (reference sequence). The CDR3 is 16 residues long. V shed 4 bases, J shed 3 bases, and the junction held 9 bases outside the gene matches.

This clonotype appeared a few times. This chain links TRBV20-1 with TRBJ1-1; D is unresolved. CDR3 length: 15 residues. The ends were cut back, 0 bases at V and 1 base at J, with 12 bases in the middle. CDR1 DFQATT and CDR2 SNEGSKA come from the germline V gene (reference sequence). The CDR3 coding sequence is TGCAGTGCTAGAGATCCTCAAGGAACGAACACTGAAGCTTTCTTT. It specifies CSARDPQGTNTEAFF.

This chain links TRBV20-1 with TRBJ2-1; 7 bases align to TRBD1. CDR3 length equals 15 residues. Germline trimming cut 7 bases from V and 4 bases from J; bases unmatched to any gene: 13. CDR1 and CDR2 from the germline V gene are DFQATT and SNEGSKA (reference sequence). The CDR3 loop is CSVNRDRETYNEQFF. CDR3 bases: TGCAGTGTTAACCGTGACAGGGAGACATACAATGAGCAGTTCTTC.

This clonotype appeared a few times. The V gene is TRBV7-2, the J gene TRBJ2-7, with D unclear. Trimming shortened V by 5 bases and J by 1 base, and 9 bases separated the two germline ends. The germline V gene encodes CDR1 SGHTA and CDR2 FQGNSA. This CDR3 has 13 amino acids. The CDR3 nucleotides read TGTGCCAGCAGCCTCCGTGAATCCTACGAGCAGTACTTC. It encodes CASSLRESYEQYF.

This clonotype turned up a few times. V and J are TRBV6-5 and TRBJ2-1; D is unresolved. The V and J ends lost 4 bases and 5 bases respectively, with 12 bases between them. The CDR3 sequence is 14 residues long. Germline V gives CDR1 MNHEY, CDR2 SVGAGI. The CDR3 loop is CASSSSRTHNEQFF. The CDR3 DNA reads TGTGCCAGCAGTTCCTCCCGAACCCACAATGAGCAGTTCTTC.

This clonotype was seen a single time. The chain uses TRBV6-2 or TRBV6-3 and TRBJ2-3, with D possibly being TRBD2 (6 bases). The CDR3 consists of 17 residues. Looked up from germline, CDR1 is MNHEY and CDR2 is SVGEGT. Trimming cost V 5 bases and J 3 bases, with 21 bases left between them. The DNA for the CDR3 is TGTGCCAGCAGTAGAAGGACTATCCACCTACGGACAGATACGCAGTATTTT. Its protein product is CASSRRTIHLRTDTQYF.

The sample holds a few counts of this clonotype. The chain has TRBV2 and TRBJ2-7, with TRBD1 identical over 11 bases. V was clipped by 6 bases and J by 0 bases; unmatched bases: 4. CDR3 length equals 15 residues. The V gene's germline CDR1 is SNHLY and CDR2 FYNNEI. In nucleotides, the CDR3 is TGTGCCAGCAGCGGACAGGGGGCTAACTCCTACGAGCAGTACTTC. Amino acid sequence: CASSGQGANSYEQYF. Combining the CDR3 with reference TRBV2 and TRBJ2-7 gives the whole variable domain EPEVTQTPSHQVTQMGQEVILRCVPISNHLYFYWYRQILGQKVEFLVSFYNNEISEKSEIFDDQFSVERPDGSNFTLKIRSTKLEDSAMYFCASSGQGANSYEQYFGPGTRLTVT.

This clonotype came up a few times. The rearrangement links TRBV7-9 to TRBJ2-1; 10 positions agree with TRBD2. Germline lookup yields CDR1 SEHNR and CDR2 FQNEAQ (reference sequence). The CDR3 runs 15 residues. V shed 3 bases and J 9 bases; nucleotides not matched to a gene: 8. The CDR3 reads CASSLLAGVAGEQFF. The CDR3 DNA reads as TGTGCCAGCAGCTTGCTAGCGGGAGTCGCTGGTGAGCAGTTCTTC.

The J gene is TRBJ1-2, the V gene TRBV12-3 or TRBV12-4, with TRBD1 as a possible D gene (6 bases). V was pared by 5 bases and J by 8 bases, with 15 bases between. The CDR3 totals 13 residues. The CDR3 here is CASSQGRLAGYTF. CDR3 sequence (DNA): TGTGCCAGCAGTCAGGGGAGGTTGGCGGGCTACACCTTC.

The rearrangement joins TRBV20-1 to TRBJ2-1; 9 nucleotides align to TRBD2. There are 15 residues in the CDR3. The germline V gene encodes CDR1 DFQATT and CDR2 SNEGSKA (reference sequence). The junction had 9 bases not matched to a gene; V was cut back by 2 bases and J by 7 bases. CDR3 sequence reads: CSARSPGLAWNEQFF. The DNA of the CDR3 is TGCAGTGCTAGATCCCCGGGACTAGCTTGGAATGAGCAGTTCTTC.